This passage covers 2 T cell receptor beta chains from one sample sequenced in a study of blood T cell repertoires in COVID-19. TCRdb's table, derived via immunoSEQ multiplex PCR, lists solely in-frame clones and lacks some. The table lists 130,000 to 150,000 clones, around 84% of them singletons. Source material: peripheral blood. Receptors originate from a human donor in a cohort sampled during active COVID-19.

The CDR3 spells CASSKPGQDNEKLFF. The CDR3 nucleotides are TGTGCCAGCAGCAAACCGGGACAAGATAATGAAAAACTGTTTTTT. The chain has TRBV3-1 (or the pseudogene TRBV3-2) and TRBJ1-4, with a weak D call TRBD1 (6 bases). Trimming removed 5 bases at V and 4 bases at J, with 14 bases between. Per the germline V gene, CDR1 is LGHDT and CDR2 is YNNKEL (reference sequence). The length of the CDR3 is 15 residues.

V usage is TRBV28 and J usage is TRBJ2-3, with 7 bases identical to TRBD1. Germline V gene lookup returns CDR1 MDHEN and CDR2 SYDVKM. Trimming at V came to 6 bases and at J to 1 base, leaving 7 bases not matched to a gene. The CDR3 is made up of 15 amino acids. The CDR3 sequence: CASRRYRGGTDTQYF. For the CDR3, the DNA is TGTGCCAGCAGGCGCTACAGGGGTGGCACAGATACGCAGTATTTT.